This TCR beta chain emerged from a study of OX40 agonist ivuxolimab in advanced cancers. A history of autoimmune disease or systemic immunosuppression excluded patients. A word on this clone: As yet, its antigen is unknown.

Study-level findings and limits: In the 0.1 to 3.0 mg/kg range, CD4+ and CD8+ blood T cells had expanded clonally by week 6. Normalized T-cell clonal expansion was also low in some nonresponders. More expanded clones were found, on average, in CD8+ than in CD4+ T cells.

This table comes from immunoSEQ multiplex PCR, and its TCRdb copy is limited to in-frame clones, with some not included. Of about 90,000 clones listed, 85% to 90% were seen once; the top ten hold 6.5% to 9%. The specimen was CD4+ or CD8+ T cells sorted from blood, collected in a trial of the OX40 agonist ivuxolimab. The sequence was collected from an adult with an advanced solid tumor such as melanoma, head and neck, liver or kidney cancer.

CDR3 bases: TGTGCCAGCAGCTGGGGGACTAGCGGGAGGGAGTTGGAGACCCAGTACTTC. The encoded protein is CASSWGTSGRELETQYF. This chain uses TRBV5-4 with TRBJ2-5, with 16 nucleotides matching TRBD2. From germline, CDR1 is SGHNT and CDR2 YYREEE (reference sequence). The CDR3 runs 17 residues. V trimming: 3 bases; J trimming: 5 bases; junction bases outside the gene matches: 7.